This T cell receptor (beta chain) was recovered during a study of T cell responses to AZD1222 COVID-19 vaccine. Study conclusions and caveats: Among the donors, most were white British and more were female, and clonal diversity was possibly underestimated. Rises in breadth and depth of Spike-specific TCRs came after two AZD1222 doses.

This clone has a single count. The antigen is undetermined. Profiling relied on immunoSEQ multiplex PCR, and the TCRdb table lists in-frame clones only, not all of them. In the table there are about 84,000 clones, around 88% of which are singletons. This CDR3 has 14 residues. Per germline, CDR1 MNHEY and CDR2 SMNVEV (reference sequence). Trimming removed 0 bases from V and 5 bases from J, with 11 bases in between. The material was peripheral blood, obtained 28 days after the second AZD1222 dose. This receptor was taken from an adult who received the AZD1222 COVID-19 vaccine. The rearrangement joins TRBV27 to TRBJ2-7; no reliable D call. CDR3 DNA sequence: TGTGCCAGCAGTTTATCGGGCAGAACGGACGAGCAGTACTTC. Its protein is CASSLSGRTDEQYF.